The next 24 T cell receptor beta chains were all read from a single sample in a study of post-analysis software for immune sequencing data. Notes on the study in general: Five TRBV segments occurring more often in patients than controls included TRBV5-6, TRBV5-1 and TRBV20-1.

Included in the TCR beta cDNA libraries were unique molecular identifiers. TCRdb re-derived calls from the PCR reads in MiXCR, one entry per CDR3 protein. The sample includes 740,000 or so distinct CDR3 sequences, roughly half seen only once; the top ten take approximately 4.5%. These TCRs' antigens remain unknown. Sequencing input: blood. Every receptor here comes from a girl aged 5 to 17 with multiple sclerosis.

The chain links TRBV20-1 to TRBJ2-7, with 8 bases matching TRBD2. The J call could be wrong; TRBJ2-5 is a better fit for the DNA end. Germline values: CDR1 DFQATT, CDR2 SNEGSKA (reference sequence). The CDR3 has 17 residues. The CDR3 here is CSAEDRGGGSSQETQYF. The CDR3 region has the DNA TGCAGTGCCGAAGACAGAGGCGGGGGGTCTTCACAAGAGACCCAGTACTTC.

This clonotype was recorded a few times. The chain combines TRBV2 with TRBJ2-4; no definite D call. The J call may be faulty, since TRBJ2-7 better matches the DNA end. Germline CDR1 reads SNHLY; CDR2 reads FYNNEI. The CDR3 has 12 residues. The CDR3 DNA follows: TGTGCCAGCAGTGAACGTTCCCCCGAGCAGTACTTC. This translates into CASSERSPEQYF.

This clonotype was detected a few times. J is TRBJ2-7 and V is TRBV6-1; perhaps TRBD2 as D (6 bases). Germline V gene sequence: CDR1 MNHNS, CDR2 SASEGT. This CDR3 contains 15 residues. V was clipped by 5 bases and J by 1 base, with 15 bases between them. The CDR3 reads CASSSTRTGSYEQYF. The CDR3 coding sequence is TGTGCCAGCAGTTCGACTAGGACGGGATCCTACGAGCAGTACTTC.

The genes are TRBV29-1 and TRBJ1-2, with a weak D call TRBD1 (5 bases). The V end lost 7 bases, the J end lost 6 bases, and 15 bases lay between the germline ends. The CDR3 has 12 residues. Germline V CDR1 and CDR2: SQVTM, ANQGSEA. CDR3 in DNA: TGCAGCGCAAGCTCTGTACAGGATGGCTACACCTTC. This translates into CSASSVQDGYTF.

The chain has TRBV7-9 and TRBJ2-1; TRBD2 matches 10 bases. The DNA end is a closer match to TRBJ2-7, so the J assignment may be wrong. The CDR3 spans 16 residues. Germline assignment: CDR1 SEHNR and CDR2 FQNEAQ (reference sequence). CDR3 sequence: CASSPESGRDYNEQYF. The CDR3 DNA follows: TGTGCCAGCAGCCCTGAGAGCGGGAGGGACTACAATGAGCAGTACTTC.

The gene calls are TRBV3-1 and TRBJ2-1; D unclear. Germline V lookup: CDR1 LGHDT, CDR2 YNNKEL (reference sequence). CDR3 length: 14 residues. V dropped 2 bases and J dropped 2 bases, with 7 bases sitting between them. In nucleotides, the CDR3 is TGTGCCAGCAGCCAACTGCCCCCCTACAATGAGCAGTTCTTC. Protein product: CASSQLPPYNEQFF.

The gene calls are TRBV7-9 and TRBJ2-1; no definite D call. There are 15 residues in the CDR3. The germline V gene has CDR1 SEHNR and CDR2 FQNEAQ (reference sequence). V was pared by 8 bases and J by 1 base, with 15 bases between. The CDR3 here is CASDLSLRSYNEQFF. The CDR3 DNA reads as TGTGCCAGCGACTTATCGCTGAGATCCTACAATGAGCAGTTCTTC.

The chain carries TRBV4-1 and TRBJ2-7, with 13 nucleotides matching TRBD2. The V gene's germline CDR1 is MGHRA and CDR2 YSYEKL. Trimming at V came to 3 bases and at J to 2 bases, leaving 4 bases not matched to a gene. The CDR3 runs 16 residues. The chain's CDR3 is CASSQILAGGPYEQYF. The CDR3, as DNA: TGCGCCAGCAGCCAGATACTAGCGGGAGGGCCCTACGAGCAGTACTTC.

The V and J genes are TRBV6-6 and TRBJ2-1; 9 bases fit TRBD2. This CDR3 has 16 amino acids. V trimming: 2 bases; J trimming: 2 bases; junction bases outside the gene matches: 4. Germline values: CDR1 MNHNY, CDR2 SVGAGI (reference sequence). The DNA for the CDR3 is TGTGCCAGCAGTTACGGGCTAGCGGGAACCTACAATGAGCAGTTCTTC. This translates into CASSYGLAGTYNEQFF.

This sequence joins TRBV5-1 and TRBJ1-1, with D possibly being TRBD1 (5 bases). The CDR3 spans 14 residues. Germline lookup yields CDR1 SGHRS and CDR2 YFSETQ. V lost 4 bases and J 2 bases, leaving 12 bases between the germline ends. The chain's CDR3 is CASSSGDRNTEAFF. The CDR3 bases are TGCGCCAGCAGCAGCGGGGACCGAAACACTGAAGCTTTCTTT. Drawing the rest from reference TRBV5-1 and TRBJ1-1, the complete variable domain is KAGVTQTPRYLIKTRGQQVTLSCSPISGHRSVSWYQQTPGQGLQFLFEYFSETQRNKGNFPGRFSGRQFSNSRSEMNVSTLELGDSALYLCASSSGDRNTEAFFGQGTRLTVV.

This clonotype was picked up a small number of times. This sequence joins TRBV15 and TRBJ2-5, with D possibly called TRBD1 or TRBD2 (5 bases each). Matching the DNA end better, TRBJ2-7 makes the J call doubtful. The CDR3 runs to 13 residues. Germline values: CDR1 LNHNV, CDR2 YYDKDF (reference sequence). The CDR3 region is CATRRGPYDEQYF. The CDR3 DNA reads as TGTGCCACCAGACGGGGCCCCTACGACGAGCAGTACTTC.

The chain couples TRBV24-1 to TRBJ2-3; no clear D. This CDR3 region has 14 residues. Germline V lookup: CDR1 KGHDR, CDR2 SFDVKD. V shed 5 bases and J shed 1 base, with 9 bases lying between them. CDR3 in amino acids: CATSGPQGTDTQYF. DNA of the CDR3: TGTGCCACCAGTGGCCCCCAGGGCACAGATACGCAGTATTTT.

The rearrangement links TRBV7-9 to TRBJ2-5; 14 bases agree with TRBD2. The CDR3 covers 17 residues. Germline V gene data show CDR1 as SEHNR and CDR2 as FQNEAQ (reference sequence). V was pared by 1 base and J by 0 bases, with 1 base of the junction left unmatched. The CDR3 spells CASSLGGLAGDQETQYF. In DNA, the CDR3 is TGTGCCAGCAGCTTAGGGGGACTAGCGGGAGACCAAGAGACCCAGTACTTC.

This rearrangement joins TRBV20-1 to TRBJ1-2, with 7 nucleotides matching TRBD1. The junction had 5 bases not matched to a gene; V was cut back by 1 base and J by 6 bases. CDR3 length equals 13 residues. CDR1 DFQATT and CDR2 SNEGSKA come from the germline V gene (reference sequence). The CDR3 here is CSARGDRANGYTF. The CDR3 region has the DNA TGCAGTGCTAGAGGTGACAGGGCGAATGGCTACACCTTC.

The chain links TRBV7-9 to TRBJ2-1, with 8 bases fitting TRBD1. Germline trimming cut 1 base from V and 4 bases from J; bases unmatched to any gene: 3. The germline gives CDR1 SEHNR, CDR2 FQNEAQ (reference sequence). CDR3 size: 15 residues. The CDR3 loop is CASSLVDREYNEQFF. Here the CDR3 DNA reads TGTGCCAGCAGCTTAGTGGACAGGGAATACAATGAGCAGTTCTTC. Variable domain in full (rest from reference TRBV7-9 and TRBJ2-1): DTGVSQNPRHKITKRGQNVTFRCDPISEHNRLYWYRQTLGQGPEFLTYFQNEAQLEKSRLLSDRFSAERPKGSFSTLEIQRTEQGDSAMYLCASSLVDREYNEQFFGPGTRLTVL.

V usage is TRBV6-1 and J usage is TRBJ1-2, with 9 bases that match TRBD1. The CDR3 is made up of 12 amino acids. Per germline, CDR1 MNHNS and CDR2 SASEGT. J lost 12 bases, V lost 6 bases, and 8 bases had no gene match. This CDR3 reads CASSYGTGRHTF. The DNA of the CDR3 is TGTGCCAGCAGCTATGGGACAGGGCGGCACACCTTC.

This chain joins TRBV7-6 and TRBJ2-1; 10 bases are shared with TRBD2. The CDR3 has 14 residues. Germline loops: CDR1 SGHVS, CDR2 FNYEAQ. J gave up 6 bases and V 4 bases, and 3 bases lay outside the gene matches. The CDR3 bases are TGTGCCAGCAGCTCTGGACTAGCGGCCAATGAGCAGTTCTTC. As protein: CASSSGLAANEQFF.

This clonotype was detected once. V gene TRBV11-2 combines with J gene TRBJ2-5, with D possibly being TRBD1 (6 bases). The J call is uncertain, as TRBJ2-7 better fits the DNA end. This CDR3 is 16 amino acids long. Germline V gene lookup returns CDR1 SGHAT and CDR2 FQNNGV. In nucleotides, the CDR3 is TGTGCCAGCAGCTTGGGGAAAACAGGGACCGTCTACGAGCAGTACTTC. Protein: CASSLGKTGTVYEQYF.

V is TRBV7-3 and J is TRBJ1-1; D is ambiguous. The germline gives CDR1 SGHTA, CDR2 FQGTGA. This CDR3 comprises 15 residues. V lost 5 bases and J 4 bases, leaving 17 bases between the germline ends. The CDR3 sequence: CASSRDRVSSTEAFF. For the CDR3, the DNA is TGTGCCAGCAGCCGTGACCGGGTTTCGAGCACTGAAGCTTTCTTT.

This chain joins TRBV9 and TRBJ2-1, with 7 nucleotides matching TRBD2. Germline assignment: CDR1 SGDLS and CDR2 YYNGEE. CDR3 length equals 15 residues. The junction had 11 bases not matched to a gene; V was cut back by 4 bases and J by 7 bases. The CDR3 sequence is CASSRSGTLSNEQFF. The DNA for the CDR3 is TGTGCCAGCAGCCGGAGCGGGACCCTATCTAATGAGCAGTTCTTC.

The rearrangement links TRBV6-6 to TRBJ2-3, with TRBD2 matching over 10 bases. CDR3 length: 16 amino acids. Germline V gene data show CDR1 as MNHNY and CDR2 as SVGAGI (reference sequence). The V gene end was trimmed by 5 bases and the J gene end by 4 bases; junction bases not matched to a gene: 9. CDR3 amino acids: CASSLKAGGPADTQYF. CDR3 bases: TGTGCCAGCAGTCTCAAAGCGGGAGGGCCGGCAGATACGCAGTATTTT.

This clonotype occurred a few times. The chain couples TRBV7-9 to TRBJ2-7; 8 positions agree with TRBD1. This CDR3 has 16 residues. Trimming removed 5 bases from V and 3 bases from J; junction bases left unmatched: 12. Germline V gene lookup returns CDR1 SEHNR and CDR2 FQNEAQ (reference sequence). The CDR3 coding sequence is TGTGCCAGCAGCAGAATGACAGGGGCCCGATTCTACGAGCAGTACTTC. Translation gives CASSRMTGARFYEQYF.

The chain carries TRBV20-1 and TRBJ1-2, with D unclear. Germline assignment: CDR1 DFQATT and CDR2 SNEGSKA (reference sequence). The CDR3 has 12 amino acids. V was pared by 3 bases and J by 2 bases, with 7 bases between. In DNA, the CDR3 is TGCAGTGCTAGTAGGTTCAACTATGGCTACACCTTC. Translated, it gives CSASRFNYGYTF.

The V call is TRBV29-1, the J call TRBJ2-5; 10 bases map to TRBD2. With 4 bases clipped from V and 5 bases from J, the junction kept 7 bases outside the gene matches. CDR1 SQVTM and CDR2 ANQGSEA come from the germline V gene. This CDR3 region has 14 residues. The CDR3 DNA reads TGCAGCGTTGTTGAAGCGGGGGGGCTGGAGACCCAGTACTTC. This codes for CSVVEAGGLETQYF. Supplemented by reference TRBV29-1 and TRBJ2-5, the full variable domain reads SAVISQKPSRDICQRGTSLTIQCQVDSQVTMMFWYRQQPGQSLTLIATANQGSEATYESGFVIDKFPISRPNLTFSTLTVSNMSPEDSSIYLCSVVEAGGLETQYFGPGTRLLVL.